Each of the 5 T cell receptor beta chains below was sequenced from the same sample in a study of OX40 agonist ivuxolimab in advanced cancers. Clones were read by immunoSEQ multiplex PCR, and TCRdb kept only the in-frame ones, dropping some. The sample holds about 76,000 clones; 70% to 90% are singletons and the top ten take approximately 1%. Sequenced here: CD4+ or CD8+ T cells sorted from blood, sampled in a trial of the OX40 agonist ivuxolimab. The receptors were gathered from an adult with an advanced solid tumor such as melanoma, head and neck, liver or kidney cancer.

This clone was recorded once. In DNA, the CDR3 is TGTGCCAGTAGTATCGGCGGGAGGGCCTTAAGAGGCACAGATACGCAGTATTTT. As protein: CASSIGGRALRGTDTQYF. The chain carries TRBV19 and TRBJ2-3; 9 positions agree with TRBD2. The CDR3 has 18 amino acids. The germline V gene has CDR1 LNHDA and CDR2 SQIVND (reference sequence). J was trimmed by 1 base and V by 3 bases; bases with no gene match: 11.

CDR3 amino acids: CASSLAAAGGEETQYF. The CDR3, as DNA: TGTGCCAGCAGCTTGGCCGCGGCGGGAGGGGAAGAGACCCAGTACTTC. The chain employs TRBV5-6 and TRBJ2-5, with 9 bases matching TRBD2. V shed 0 bases, J shed 3 bases, and the junction held 6 bases outside the gene matches. The CDR3 contains 16 residues. Per germline, CDR1 SGHDT and CDR2 YYEEEE.

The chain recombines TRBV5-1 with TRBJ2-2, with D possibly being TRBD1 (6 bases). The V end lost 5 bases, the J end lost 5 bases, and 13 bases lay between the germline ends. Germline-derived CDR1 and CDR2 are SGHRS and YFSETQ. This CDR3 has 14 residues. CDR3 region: CASSPQGPTGELFF. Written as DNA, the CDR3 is TGCGCCAGCAGTCCACAGGGACCGACCGGGGAGCTGTTTTTT.

The CDR3 nucleotides read TGTGCCAGCAGCTCCACGGCCGCCGCCTACGAGCAGTACTTC. Amino acids: CASSSTAAAYEQYF. The chain uses TRBV7-8 and TRBJ2-7; D remains ambiguous. Germline CDR1 is SGHVS and CDR2 is FQNEAQ. This CDR3 has 14 residues. V lost 4 bases, J lost 2 bases, and 12 bases lay in between.

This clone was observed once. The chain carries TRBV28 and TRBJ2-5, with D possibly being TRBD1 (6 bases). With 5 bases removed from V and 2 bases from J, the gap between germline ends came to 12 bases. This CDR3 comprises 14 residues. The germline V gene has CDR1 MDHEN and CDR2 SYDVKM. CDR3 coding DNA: TGTGCCAGCAGTACCCGACAGGCGCAAGAGACCCAGTACTTC. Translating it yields CASSTRQAQETQYF.